The rows below give T cell receptor beta chains drawn from one sample of a study of post-analysis software for immune sequencing data. TCRdb redid the calling of the PCR reads with MiXCR, one entry per CDR3 protein. The sample has about 820,000 distinct CDR3 sequences, approximately 57% seen once; the top ten hold roughly 4.4%. Sequenced: blood. These receptors all stem from a girl aged 10 to 17 with multiple sclerosis. CDR3s include the opening cysteine and the closing phenylalanine or tryptophan. Each record gives: CDR3 protein, CDR3 DNA, clone size, V gene, D gene, J gene. D genes are given only for firm matches. Clone size appears in some rows only: once, few, many, or a class for an expanded clone.

CDR3: CASSPDSNNQPQHF
DNA: TGCGCCAGCAGCCCGGACAGCAACAATCAGCCCCAGCATTTT
size: many
V: TRBV5-1
D: -
J: TRBJ1-5

CDR3: CASSHTGTPAYEQYF
DNA: TGTGCCAGCAGTCATACGGGAACCCCGGCCTACGAGCAGTACTTC
size: -
V: TRBV27
D: -
J: TRBJ2-7

CDR3: CASSFDRGLNTQYF
DNA: TGTGCCAGCAGTTTCGACAGGGGGCTAAATACGCAGTATTTT
size: -
V: TRBV7-2
D: TRBD1
J: TRBJ2-3

CDR3: CSASSRELAGYEQYF
DNA: TGCAGTGCTAGTAGTCGGGAGCTAGCGGGATACGAGCAGTACTTC
size: -
V: TRBV20-1
D: TRBD2
J: TRBJ2-7

CDR3: CASSYGGLGSGANVLTF
DNA: TGTGCCAGCAGTTATGGAGGCTTGGGCTCTGGGGCCAACGTCCTGACTTTC
size: few
V: TRBV6-5
D: -
J: TRBJ2-6

CDR3: CSVELTASGSYNEQFF
DNA: TGCAGCGTTGAATTGACGGCTAGCGGTTCCTACAATGAGCAGTTCTTC
size: few
V: TRBV29-1
D: TRBD2
J: TRBJ2-1

CDR3: CASSPGLAMNIQYF
DNA: TGTGCCAGCAGTCCGGGACTAGCGATGAACATTCAGTACTTC
size: -
V: TRBV6-1
D: TRBD2
J: TRBJ2-4

CDR3: CASSLVTANYGYTF
DNA: TGTGCCAGCAGCTTGGTGACAGCAAACTATGGCTACACCTTC
size: -
V: TRBV5-6
D: -
J: TRBJ1-2

CDR3: CASSLGGTNRGETQYF
DNA: TGTGCCAGCAGCTTAGGAGGTACCAACAGAGGAGAGACCCAGTACTTC
size: once
V: TRBV7-9
D: -
J: TRBJ2-5

CDR3: CASSVTTTDTEAFF
DNA: TGCGCCAGCAGCGTAACGACAACGGACACTGAAGCTTTCTTT
size: few
V: TRBV5-1
D: -
J: TRBJ1-1

CDR3: CASVQGAIYEQYF
DNA: TGTGCCAGCGTCCAGGGGGCTATTTACGAGCAGTACTTC
size: few
V: TRBV2
D: TRBD1
J: TRBJ2-7

CDR3: CASSDETGGTDTQYF
DNA: TGTGCCAGCAGTGATGAGACAGGGGGGACAGATACGCAGTATTTT
size: -
V: TRBV2
D: TRBD1
J: TRBJ2-3

CDR3: CASSLGTSRLETQYF
DNA: TGCGCCAGCAGCTTAGGGACTAGTAGGTTGGAGACCCAGTACTTC
size: -
V: TRBV5-1
D: TRBD2
J: TRBJ2-5

CDR3: CASSSWDRDYEQYF
DNA: TGTGCCAGCAGCTCCTGGGACAGGGACTACGAGCAGTACTTC
size: -
V: TRBV5-5
D: TRBD1
J: TRBJ2-7

CDR3: CASRYWTSGNYEQYF
DNA: TGTGCCAGCAGATACTGGACTAGCGGGAACTACGAGCAGTACTTC
size: -
V: TRBV28
D: TRBD2
J: TRBJ2-7

CDR3: CASSQVLGANNEQFF
DNA: TGCGCCAGCAGCCAAGTACTGGGCGCGAACAATGAGCAGTTCTTC
size: -
V: TRBV4-1
D: -
J: TRBJ2-1

CDR3: CASSPGGSNTEAFF
DNA: TGTGCCAGCAGCCCAGGTGGCTCGAACACTGAAGCTTTCTTT
size: few
V: TRBV7-3
D: -
J: TRBJ1-1

CDR3: CASSLEPGFTYGQYF
DNA: TGTGCCAGCAGCTTGGAGCCCGGGTTCACCTACGGGCAGTACTTC
size: -
V: TRBV7-2
D: -
J: TRBJ2-7

CDR3: CSARSGLAMVGGNEQFF
DNA: TGCAGTGCTAGATCGGGACTAGCTATGGTGGGGGGCAATGAGCAGTTCTTC
size: -
V: TRBV20-1
D: TRBD2
J: TRBJ2-1

CDR3: CSVQPRDDMYEQYF
DNA: TGCAGCGTACAACCCCGGGATGATATGTACGAGCAGTACTTC
size: -
V: TRBV29-1
D: -
J: TRBJ2-7

CDR3: CASSVGTSGQQETQYF
DNA: TGTGCCAGCAGCGTGGGGACTAGCGGGCAACAAGAGACCCAGTACTTC
size: few
V: TRBV9
D: TRBD2
J: TRBJ2-5

CDR3: CSGKGGGGGTEAFF
DNA: TGCAGCGGAAAAGGAGGGGGAGGAGGGACTGAAGCTTTCTTT
size: -
V: TRBV20-1
D: -
J: TRBJ1-1

CDR3: CSGDRDRGFTDTQYF
DNA: TGCAGCGGGGACAGGGACAGGGGTTTCACAGATACGCAGTATTTT
size: once
V: TRBV29-1
D: TRBD1
J: TRBJ2-3

CDR3: CAGSESKRRTDTQYF
DNA: TGCGCCGGCAGTGAGTCGAAGCGACGAACAGATACGCAGTATTTT
size: few
V: TRBV10-2
D: -
J: TRBJ2-3

CDR3: CASRQGINSPLHF
DNA: TGTGCCAGCAGACAGGGCATAAATTCACCCCTCCACTTT
size: once
V: TRBV6-5
D: -
J: TRBJ1-6

CDR3: CSARTGLAGDTDTQYF
DNA: TGCAGTGCTAGAACCGGACTAGCGGGGGACACAGATACGCAGTATTTT
size: -
V: TRBV20-1
D: TRBD2
J: TRBJ2-3

CDR3: CASTQTPVDSGANVLTF
DNA: TGTGCCAGCACCCAAACACCGGTAGACTCTGGGGCCAACGTCCTGACTTTC
size: -
V: TRBV5-5
D: -
J: TRBJ2-6

CDR3: CSVEGTGGVDTQYF
DNA: TGCAGCGTTGAAGGCACAGGGGGGGTGGATACGCAGTATTTT
size: -
V: TRBV29-1
D: -
J: TRBJ2-3

CDR3: CARRGGLNTEAFF
DNA: TGTGCCAGGCGGGGGGGACTGAACACTGAAGCTTTCTTT
size: -
V: TRBV2
D: -
J: TRBJ1-1

CDR3: CASSLGTLTETQYF
DNA: TGTGCCAGCAGCTTAGGGACTTTGACGGAGACCCAGTACTTC
size: -
V: TRBV7-9
D: -
J: TRBJ2-5

CDR3: CASSLPGQGQYEQYF
DNA: TGTGCCAGCAGCTTACCGGGACAGGGCCAATACGAGCAGTACTTC
size: few
V: TRBV5-5
D: TRBD1
J: TRBJ2-7

CDR3: CATSESTGVKQFF
DNA: TGTGCCACCAGTGAGTCTACAGGGGTCAAGCAGTTCTTC
size: -
V: TRBV24-1
D: TRBD1
J: TRBJ2-1

CDR3: CSPFRDRGFNEQFF
DNA: TGCAGTCCCTTTCGGGACAGGGGATTCAATGAGCAGTTCTTC
size: -
V: TRBV20-1
D: TRBD1
J: TRBJ2-1

CDR3: CASSYQSIRPEQYF
DNA: TGTGCCAGCAGTTACCAGTCGATAAGACCCGAGCAGTACTTC
size: -
V: TRBV6-2/TRBV6-3
D: -
J: TRBJ2-7

CDR3: CASSLALVPGSPYEQYF
DNA: TGTGCCAGCAGCTTAGCATTAGTGCCAGGCAGCCCCTACGAGCAGTACTTC
size: -
V: TRBV7-6
D: -
J: TRBJ2-7

CDR3: CASSFRPGLAGGPETQYF
DNA: TGTGCCAGCAGCTTTAGGCCCGGACTAGCGGGGGGGCCAGAGACCCAGTACTTC
size: -
V: TRBV7-2
D: TRBD2
J: TRBJ2-5

CDR3: CATSLPPQGFGYTF
DNA: TGTGCCACCAGCCTACCACCACAGGGGTTTGGCTACACCTTC
size: -
V: TRBV15
D: TRBD1
J: TRBJ1-2

CDR3: CASSPLFGQGADTQYF
DNA: TGTGCCAGCAGTCCGTTATTCGGACAGGGGGCAGATACGCAGTATTTT
size: few
V: TRBV27
D: TRBD1
J: TRBJ2-3

CDR3: CASSVSSGANVLTF
DNA: TGTGCCAGCAGCGTAAGCTCTGGGGCCAACGTCCTGACTTTC
size: few
V: TRBV7-9
D: -
J: TRBJ2-6

CDR3: CASSPWTDYNEQYF
DNA: TGTGCCAGCAGCCCATGGACAGACTACAACGAGCAGTACTTC
size: -
V: TRBV9
D: -
J: TRBJ2-7

CDR3: CATVSRRGSYNEQFF
DNA: TGTGCCACCGTTTCAAGGAGGGGATCCTACAATGAGCAGTTCTTC
size: -
V: TRBV6-5
D: -
J: TRBJ2-1

CDR3: CASYDSGQKYNEQFF
DNA: TGCGCCAGTTATGACTCAGGACAGAAATACAATGAGCAGTTCTTC
size: -
V: TRBV10-2
D: -
J: TRBJ2-1

CDR3: CSARRRQGFSNQPQHF
DNA: TGCAGTGCTAGAAGGCGGCAGGGATTTAGTAATCAGCCCCAGCATTTT
size: -
V: TRBV20-1
D: -
J: TRBJ1-5

CDR3: CASSGAVGPYNEQFF
DNA: TGTGCCAGCAGTGGCGCGGTGGGACCATACAATGAGCAGTTCTTC
size: -
V: TRBV7-9
D: -
J: TRBJ2-1

CDR3: CASSVAMVNNEQFF
DNA: TGTGCCAGCAGCGTAGCTATGGTCAACAATGAGCAGTTCTTC
size: -
V: TRBV9
D: -
J: TRBJ2-1

CDR3: CSVGGGADYGYTF
DNA: TGCAGCGTGGGCGGGGGGGCTGACTATGGCTACACCTTC
size: few
V: TRBV29-1
D: -
J: TRBJ1-2

CDR3: CASTRERMASNSYNEQFF
DNA: TGTGCCAGCACCAGAGAGAGAATGGCGTCCAACTCCTACAATGAGCAGTTCTTC
size: -
V: TRBV3-1
D: -
J: TRBJ2-1

CDR3: CASSFKGDRDEQYF
DNA: TGTGCCAGCAGTTTTAAAGGGGACAGGGACGAGCAGTACTTC
size: few
V: TRBV12-3/TRBV12-4
D: TRBD1
J: TRBJ2-7

CDR3: CAITEQPISEAFF
DNA: TGTGCCATCACAGAACAGCCTATCTCCGAAGCTTTCTTT
size: once
V: TRBV10-3
D: -
J: TRBJ1-1

CDR3: CASSQRRPSGLTNEKLFF
DNA: TGTGCCAGCAGCCAACGACGACCATCAGGATTAACTAATGAAAAACTGTTTTTT
size: -
V: TRBV14
D: -
J: TRBJ1-4

CDR3: CASSLVGTTDTQYF
DNA: TGCGCCAGCAGCTTGGTCGGCACCACAGATACGCAGTATTTT
size: -
V: TRBV5-1
D: -
J: TRBJ2-3

CDR3: CSVAILRTDRPLSYEQYF
DNA: TGCAGCGTTGCTATCTTACGAACTGACAGGCCCCTCTCCTACGAGCAGTACTTC
size: -
V: TRBV29-1
D: -
J: TRBJ2-7

CDR3: CASGLSGVTYEQYF
DNA: TGTGCTAGTGGTTTGTCGGGGGTTACCTACGAGCAGTACTTC
size: -
V: TRBV12-5
D: -
J: TRBJ2-7

CDR3: CASSHNRPTNEKLFF
DNA: TGTGCCAGCAGTCACAACCGGCCAACTAATGAAAAACTGTTTTTT
size: -
V: TRBV6-6
D: -
J: TRBJ1-4

CDR3: CASRGPLLYTDTQYF
DNA: TGTGCCAGCAGAGGCCCCCTACTTTACACAGATACGCAGTATTTT
size: -
V: TRBV27
D: -
J: TRBJ2-3